These T cell receptor beta chains were read from a single sample in a study of T cell responses to AZD1222 COVID-19 vaccine. Repertoires were generated with immunoSEQ multiplex PCR, while TCRdb's copy carries only in-frame clones and drops some. The sample includes 65,000 to 80,000 clones, 75% to 90% seen only once; the top ten take under 25%. Material: peripheral blood, obtained on day 0 of AZD1222 vaccination. Receptor source: an adult in good health. CDR3s include the opening cysteine and the closing phenylalanine or tryptophan. The order of the fields is V gene, J gene, D gene, clone size, CDR3 DNA, CDR3 protein. A D gene is named only where the DNA matches it firmly. The listing skips clone size in some rows; elsewhere it reads once, few, many or a size class.

v_gene: TRBV11-2; j_gene: TRBJ2-7; d_gene: NA; abundance: NA; CDR3nt: TGTGCCAGCAGAGTTACCGGGACAAACTACGAGCAGTACTTC; CDR3aa: CASRVTGTNYEQYF
v_gene: TRBV27; j_gene: TRBJ2-7; d_gene: NA; abundance: NA; CDR3nt: TGTGCCAGCAGTTTTGGTACTAGCAGCTCCTACGAGCAGTACTTC; CDR3aa: CASSFGTSSSYEQYF
v_gene: TRBV6-2/TRBV6-3; j_gene: TRBJ2-1; d_gene: TRBD2; abundance: NA; CDR3nt: TGTGCCAGCAGTAACCCTAGCGGGAGGGGTAATGAGCAGTTCTTC; CDR3aa: CASSNPSGRGNEQFF
v_gene: TRBV2; j_gene: TRBJ1-4; d_gene: NA; abundance: few; CDR3nt: TGTGCCAGCAGCGGACATGAAAAACTGTTTTTT; CDR3aa: CASSGHEKLFF
v_gene: TRBV24-1; j_gene: TRBJ1-1; d_gene: TRBD1; abundance: NA; CDR3nt: TGTGCCACCAGACGGGACAGGGATACTGAAGCTTTCTTT; CDR3aa: CATRRDRDTEAFF
v_gene: TRBV7-9; j_gene: TRBJ2-3; d_gene: TRBD2; abundance: NA; CDR3nt: TGTGCCAGCACTCCAGGGACTAACGGCGATACGCAGTATTTT; CDR3aa: CASTPGTNGDTQYF
v_gene: TRBV10-3; j_gene: TRBJ1-2; d_gene: NA; abundance: NA; CDR3nt: TGTGCCATCAGTGAGTCGACAGGCGGCTATGGCTACACCTTC; CDR3aa: CAISESTGGYGYTF
v_gene: TRBV7-9; j_gene: TRBJ2-1; d_gene: NA; abundance: NA; CDR3nt: TGTGCCAGCAGCTCCCTCCCTGAGCAGTTCTTC; CDR3aa: CASSSLPEQFF
v_gene: TRBV10-2; j_gene: TRBJ1-5; d_gene: NA; abundance: NA; CDR3nt: TGCGCCAGCAGTAAGAGGGTCGGATGGGATCAGCCCCAGCATTTT; CDR3aa: CASSKRVGWDQPQHF
v_gene: TRBV19; j_gene: TRBJ2-7; d_gene: TRBD2; abundance: NA; CDR3nt: TGTGCCAGTAGTCAGACTAGCTCGGATCCCTACGAGCAGTACTTC; CDR3aa: CASSQTSSDPYEQYF
v_gene: TRBV29-1; j_gene: TRBJ2-2; d_gene: NA; abundance: NA; CDR3nt: TGCAGCGTTGCAGAGGCGGGGGAGCTGTTTTTT; CDR3aa: CSVAEAGELFF
v_gene: TRBV3-1/TRBV3-2; j_gene: TRBJ2-1; d_gene: TRBD2; abundance: NA; CDR3nt: TGTGCCAGCAGCCAAGAGAGCGGGAGGAGGAATGAGCAGTTCTTC; CDR3aa: CASSQESGRRNEQFF
v_gene: TRBV5-5; j_gene: TRBJ1-6; d_gene: NA; abundance: NA; CDR3nt: TGTGCCAGCAGCTTCCAGTTGGGCGCTTCACCCCTCCACTTT; CDR3aa: CASSFQLGASPLHF
v_gene: TRBV24-1; j_gene: TRBJ2-3; d_gene: NA; abundance: NA; CDR3nt: TGTGCCACCAGTGAGGGACTTAGCACAGATACGCAGTATTTT; CDR3aa: CATSEGLSTDTQYF
v_gene: TRBV29-1; j_gene: TRBJ2-1; d_gene: NA; abundance: NA; CDR3nt: TGCAGCGTTGAAGAGGGCCTCTGGGATGAGCAGTTCTTC; CDR3aa: CSVEEGLWDEQFF
v_gene: TRBV5-1; j_gene: TRBJ1-1; d_gene: NA; abundance: NA; CDR3nt: TGCGCCAGCAGCGGGGAGGGGCTGGGGAACACTGAAGCTTTCTTT; CDR3aa: CASSGEGLGNTEAFF
v_gene: TRBV9; j_gene: TRBJ1-2; d_gene: NA; abundance: once; CDR3nt: TGTGCCAGCAGCGTAACAGGGATGGGCTACACCTTC; CDR3aa: CASSVTGMGYTF
v_gene: TRBV6-5; j_gene: TRBJ2-7; d_gene: NA; abundance: NA; CDR3nt: TGTGCCAGCAGGCTGGTGCTAGCGACATTTCACGAGCAGTACTTC; CDR3aa: CASRLVLATFHEQYF
v_gene: TRBV28; j_gene: TRBJ2-1; d_gene: NA; abundance: NA; CDR3nt: TGTGCCAGCAGTTTTCTGGGGAACAGGAATGAGCAGTTCTTC; CDR3aa: CASSFLGNRNEQFF
v_gene: TRBV4-3; j_gene: TRBJ2-7; d_gene: NA; abundance: NA; CDR3nt: TGCGCCAGCAGCCAAGTGGCTGGTGGAGAGCAGTACTTC; CDR3aa: CASSQVAGGEQYF
v_gene: TRBV4-3; j_gene: TRBJ2-3; d_gene: NA; abundance: NA; CDR3nt: TGCGCCAGCAGCCAAGATAGGCCCACAGATACGCAGTATTTT; CDR3aa: CASSQDRPTDTQYF
v_gene: TRBV11-3; j_gene: TRBJ1-1; d_gene: TRBD1; abundance: NA; CDR3nt: TGTGCCAGCAGCCCTAGGACCAACAGGGGGCGAGGAAATCGAGCTTTCTTT; CDR3aa: CASSPRTNRGRGNRAFF
v_gene: TRBV23-1; j_gene: TRBJ1-1; d_gene: NA; abundance: NA; CDR3nt: TGCGCCAGCCCTCAGAGTTTGACTGAAGCTTTCTTT; CDR3aa: CASPQSLTEAFF
v_gene: TRBV10-3; j_gene: TRBJ1-4; d_gene: NA; abundance: once; CDR3nt: TGTGCCATCACGGGGAGCTTAGGAGAAAAACTGTTTTTT; CDR3aa: CAITGSLGEKLFF
v_gene: TRBV7-8; j_gene: TRBJ1-5; d_gene: TRBD1; abundance: few; CDR3nt: TGTGCCAGCAGCCCAGGACAGGGGAGTCAGCCCCAGCATTTT; CDR3aa: CASSPGQGSQPQHF
v_gene: TRBV28; j_gene: TRBJ2-1; d_gene: TRBD2; abundance: NA; CDR3nt: TGTGCCAGCAGTTTGCGGGGGGGCAATGAGCAGTTCTTC; CDR3aa: CASSLRGGNEQFF
v_gene: TRBV6-5; j_gene: TRBJ2-1; d_gene: NA; abundance: NA; CDR3nt: TGTGCCAGCAGCCAGTCCCCATACAATGAGCAGTTCTTC; CDR3aa: CASSQSPYNEQFF
v_gene: TRBV9; j_gene: TRBJ1-2; d_gene: NA; abundance: NA; CDR3nt: TGTGCCAGCAGCGAGAACAGGGTCCCGGGGCGCGGCTACACCTTC; CDR3aa: CASSENRVPGRGYTF
v_gene: TRBV5-1; j_gene: TRBJ2-2; d_gene: TRBD2; abundance: NA; CDR3nt: TGCGCCAGCAGCTGGGGCAAGCGGGAAGTCGCCGGGGAGCTGTTTTTT; CDR3aa: CASSWGKREVAGELFF
v_gene: TRBV5-6; j_gene: TRBJ1-4; d_gene: TRBD1; abundance: NA; CDR3nt: TGTGCCAGCAGCCGGTTTACAGGGGGCGCGACTAATGAAAAACTGTTTTTT; CDR3aa: CASSRFTGGATNEKLFF
v_gene: TRBV18; j_gene: TRBJ1-5; d_gene: NA; abundance: NA; CDR3nt: TGTGCCAGCTCATCGAGTCTAGGGGGGGACCAGCCCCAGCATTTT; CDR3aa: CASSSSLGGDQPQHF
v_gene: TRBV19; j_gene: TRBJ1-3; d_gene: NA; abundance: NA; CDR3nt: TGTGCCTCTACCCGATTCTCTGGAAACACCATATATTTT; CDR3aa: CASTRFSGNTIYF
v_gene: TRBV11-1; j_gene: TRBJ1-2; d_gene: TRBD1; abundance: NA; CDR3nt: TGTGCCAGCAGCGCCGGGACAGACTATGGCTACACCTTC; CDR3aa: CASSAGTDYGYTF
v_gene: TRBV7-8; j_gene: TRBJ1-5; d_gene: NA; abundance: NA; CDR3nt: TGTGCCAGCAGCTTAGCTAGCCGGAGCAATCAGCCCCAGCATTTT; CDR3aa: CASSLASRSNQPQHF
v_gene: TRBV6-5; j_gene: TRBJ2-1; d_gene: TRBD2; abundance: once; CDR3nt: TGTGCCAGCAGTTCGCCGGGACTAGCGGGATATGAGCAGTTCTTC; CDR3aa: CASSSPGLAGYEQFF
v_gene: TRBV9; j_gene: TRBJ1-2; d_gene: NA; abundance: NA; CDR3nt: TGTGCCAGCAGCGTAGACACCAACCTTAACTATGGCTACACCTTC; CDR3aa: CASSVDTNLNYGYTF
v_gene: TRBV6-1; j_gene: TRBJ2-3; d_gene: NA; abundance: once; CDR3nt: TGTGCCAGCAGTGAACCCCCAACTAGGACTAGCACAGATACGCAGTATTTT; CDR3aa: CASSEPPTRTSTDTQYF
v_gene: TRBV19; j_gene: TRBJ1-2; d_gene: TRBD1; abundance: NA; CDR3nt: TGTGCCAGTAGTGCCCAACCTGAGGGGGCGGGAGGCTACACCTTC; CDR3aa: CASSAQPEGAGGYTF
v_gene: TRBV5-4; j_gene: TRBJ2-5; d_gene: TRBD2; abundance: NA; CDR3nt: TGTGCCAGCAGCTTGCCTAGCGGGAACGAGGAGACCCAGTACTTC; CDR3aa: CASSLPSGNEETQYF
v_gene: TRBV12-5; j_gene: TRBJ2-7; d_gene: NA; abundance: NA; CDR3nt: TGTGCTAGTGGTTTACACGGGAGCACCTACGAGCAGTACTTC; CDR3aa: CASGLHGSTYEQYF
v_gene: TRBV12-5; j_gene: TRBJ2-2; d_gene: NA; abundance: NA; CDR3nt: TGTGCTAGTGGTTTGGTACAAGTCAACACCGGGGAGCTGTTTTTT; CDR3aa: CASGLVQVNTGELFF
v_gene: TRBV11-2; j_gene: TRBJ2-1; d_gene: NA; abundance: NA; CDR3nt: TGTGCCAGCAGCCGCCGGGCCACCCGTAATGAGCAGTTCTTC; CDR3aa: CASSRRATRNEQFF
v_gene: TRBV6-5; j_gene: TRBJ1-2; d_gene: NA; abundance: once; CDR3nt: TGTGCCAGCAGTTACCCACAAGATAGCTATGGCTACACCTTC; CDR3aa: CASSYPQDSYGYTF
v_gene: TRBV28; j_gene: TRBJ2-2; d_gene: NA; abundance: NA; CDR3nt: TGTGCCAGCAGTCTGACTAACACCGGGGAGCTGTTTTTT; CDR3aa: CASSLTNTGELFF
v_gene: TRBV18; j_gene: TRBJ2-5; d_gene: TRBD1; abundance: once; CDR3nt: TGTGCCAGCTCACAGACCGGGACAGGGGCCCAATACCAAGAGACCCAGTACTTC; CDR3aa: CASSQTGTGAQYQETQYF
v_gene: TRBV4-2; j_gene: TRBJ1-2; d_gene: NA; abundance: NA; CDR3nt: TGTGCCAGCATGCCGGACACAAGAAACTATGGCTACACCTTC; CDR3aa: CASMPDTRNYGYTF
v_gene: TRBV27; j_gene: TRBJ1-2; d_gene: TRBD1; abundance: NA; CDR3nt: TGTGCCAGCAGTCGAGGGGGCTCCAACTATGGCTACACCTTC; CDR3aa: CASSRGGSNYGYTF
v_gene: TRBV29-1; j_gene: TRBJ2-7; d_gene: TRBD1; abundance: NA; CDR3nt: TGCAGCGGGGGACAGTTCTCCTACGAGCAGTACTTC; CDR3aa: CSGGQFSYEQYF
v_gene: TRBV28; j_gene: TRBJ1-1; d_gene: NA; abundance: NA; CDR3nt: TGTGCCAGCAGTACACCTTGGGAGGCCACTGAAGCTTTCTTT; CDR3aa: CASSTPWEATEAFF
v_gene: TRBV7-9; j_gene: TRBJ2-1; d_gene: TRBD2; abundance: NA; CDR3nt: TGTGCCAGCAGCTTAGCGGGACTAGGTGTAAATGAGCAGTTCTTC; CDR3aa: CASSLAGLGVNEQFF
v_gene: TRBV2; j_gene: TRBJ1-2; d_gene: NA; abundance: NA; CDR3nt: TGTGCCAGCAGACTGGGATCGAGCTATGGCTACACCTTC; CDR3aa: CASRLGSSYGYTF
v_gene: TRBV7-7; j_gene: TRBJ2-7; d_gene: NA; abundance: NA; CDR3nt: TGTGCCAGCAGCGCAGGAGGGCCGGAAGCCCACGAGCAGTACTTC; CDR3aa: CASSAGGPEAHEQYF
v_gene: TRBV15; j_gene: TRBJ2-6; d_gene: NA; abundance: NA; CDR3nt: TGTGCCACCGGGCCCTGGGGAAACAACGTCCTGACTTTC; CDR3aa: CATGPWGNNVLTF
v_gene: TRBV2; j_gene: TRBJ2-1; d_gene: TRBD2; abundance: few; CDR3nt: TGTGCCACCCTAAACGGAGGGACTAGCGCCTACAATGAGCAGTTCTTC; CDR3aa: CATLNGGTSAYNEQFF
v_gene: TRBV19; j_gene: TRBJ1-5; d_gene: TRBD1; abundance: NA; CDR3nt: TGTGCCAGTAGTCCCCCCCACAGGGGGGCAAATCAGCCCCAGCATTTT; CDR3aa: CASSPPHRGANQPQHF